Listed below are T cell receptor beta chains from one sample, sequenced in a study of cytomegalovirus exposure and HLA in healthy donors. Sequencing used immunoSEQ multiplex PCR; TCRdb keeps in-frame clones, though not all of them. The sample consists of tens of thousands of clones, 55% to 75% of them appearing once. The specimen was PBMCs. Receptors were obtained from a man in his fifties in good health and CMV-seropositive. Both conserved end residues are trimmed from each CDR3. A row's size may be missing; if present it is once, few, many or a size class.

abundance: once; v_gene: TRBV5-3; j_gene: TRBJ1-6; CDR3aa: ARSLFRANPFNSPLH
abundance: .; v_gene: TRBV18; j_gene: TRBJ2-7; CDR3aa: ASSPPIEGEQY
abundance: .; v_gene: TRBV5-4; j_gene: TRBJ1-1; CDR3aa: ASSSRKGVNTEAF
abundance: .; v_gene: TRBV30; j_gene: TRBJ2-7; CDR3aa: AWILKGGTYEQY
abundance: .; v_gene: TRBV7-7; j_gene: TRBJ2-1; CDR3aa: ASSLDGSGDEQF
abundance: .; v_gene: TRBV9; j_gene: TRBJ1-5; CDR3aa: ASSSGHPNQPQH
abundance: .; v_gene: TRBV5-1; j_gene: TRBJ2-3; CDR3aa: ASSLRGGGTDTQY
abundance: .; v_gene: TRBV28; j_gene: TRBJ1-5; CDR3aa: ASSQGIQPQH
abundance: .; v_gene: TRBV6-5; j_gene: TRBJ2-7; CDR3aa: ASSYSPSGLTYEQY
abundance: few; v_gene: TRBV5-4; j_gene: TRBJ2-1; CDR3aa: ASSLKGGGFNEQF
abundance: .; v_gene: TRBV28; j_gene: TRBJ2-1; CDR3aa: ASSLGGSYNEQF
abundance: .; v_gene: TRBV6-5; j_gene: TRBJ1-6; CDR3aa: ASSYSRVHDSPLH
abundance: .; v_gene: TRBV7-2; j_gene: TRBJ1-5; CDR3aa: ASSLTGTGHSNQPQH
abundance: .; v_gene: TRBV5-6; j_gene: TRBJ1-1; CDR3aa: ASSLTQMNTEAF
abundance: .; v_gene: TRBV5-1; j_gene: TRBJ2-2; CDR3aa: ASSLVWQGSPGELF
abundance: .; v_gene: TRBV27; j_gene: TRBJ2-5; CDR3aa: ASRLAGGRETQY
abundance: few; v_gene: TRBV7-9; j_gene: TRBJ1-2; CDR3aa: ASSRGQGDYGYT
abundance: once; v_gene: TRBV7-2; j_gene: TRBJ2-3; CDR3aa: ASSLGLGGRDTQY
abundance: .; v_gene: TRBV4-1; j_gene: TRBJ1-2; CDR3aa: ASSHSLRNRYNGYT
abundance: .; v_gene: TRBV18; j_gene: TRBJ2-1; CDR3aa: ASSPQGADEQF
abundance: .; v_gene: TRBV29-1; j_gene: TRBJ1-1; CDR3aa: SVDRGQGWPEAF
abundance: .; v_gene: TRBV25-1; j_gene: TRBJ1-4; CDR3aa: ATTRQGMNEKLF
abundance: few; v_gene: TRBV9; j_gene: TRBJ2-6; CDR3aa: ASSVEFLGAAGANVLT
abundance: .; v_gene: TRBV12-2; j_gene: TRBJ1-2; CDR3aa: ASRLADRGDGYT
abundance: .; v_gene: TRBV5-1; j_gene: TRBJ2-7; CDR3aa: ASSLGTYEQY